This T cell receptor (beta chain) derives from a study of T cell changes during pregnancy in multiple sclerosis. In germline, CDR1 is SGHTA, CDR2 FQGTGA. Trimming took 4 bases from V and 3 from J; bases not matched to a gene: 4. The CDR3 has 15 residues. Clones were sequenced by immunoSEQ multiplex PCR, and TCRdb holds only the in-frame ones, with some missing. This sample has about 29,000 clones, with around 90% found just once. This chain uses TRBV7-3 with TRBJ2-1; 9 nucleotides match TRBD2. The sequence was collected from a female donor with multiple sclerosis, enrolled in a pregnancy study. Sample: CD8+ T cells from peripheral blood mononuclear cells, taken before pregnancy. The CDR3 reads CASSSGLAVYNEQFF. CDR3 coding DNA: TGTGCCAGCAGCTCGGGACTAGCAGTCTACAATGAGCAGTTCTTC.